This T cell receptor (beta chain) came from a study of shared clonotypes between healthy human individuals. Study background: A donor's plate count was three for CD4 naive and three for CD4 memory; CD8 naive had two and CD8 memory one.

A remark on this clone: Its antigen is not identified.

Study-wide results and caveats: Naive subsets, compared against memory subsets, generally had larger estimated richness values. Investigators expected sequencing depth to affect clonotype sharing among donors.

CDR1 and CDR2 from the germline V gene are MNHEY and SMNVEV (reference sequence). With 0 bases removed from V and 2 bases from J, the gap between germline ends came to 11 bases. The CDR3 is 16 residues long. Assay used: immunoSEQ multiplex PCR; TCRdb lists only in-frame clones, some missing. The sample holds 95,000 to 120,000 clones; under 70% are singletons and the top ten take 20% to 25%. The sequence derives from a woman aged 25 to 45 in good health. This rearrangement joins TRBV27 to TRBJ1-5; TRBD1 is a possible D gene (6 bases). Sequenced material: memory CD8+ T cells sorted from blood. Subset described: CD45RO+ cells pooled with CCR7-negative TemRA cells. The CDR3 DNA sequence: TGTGCCAGCAGTTTATCCGGGGGCTTGCGCAATCAGCCCCAGCATTTT. As protein: CASSLSGGLRNQPQHF.